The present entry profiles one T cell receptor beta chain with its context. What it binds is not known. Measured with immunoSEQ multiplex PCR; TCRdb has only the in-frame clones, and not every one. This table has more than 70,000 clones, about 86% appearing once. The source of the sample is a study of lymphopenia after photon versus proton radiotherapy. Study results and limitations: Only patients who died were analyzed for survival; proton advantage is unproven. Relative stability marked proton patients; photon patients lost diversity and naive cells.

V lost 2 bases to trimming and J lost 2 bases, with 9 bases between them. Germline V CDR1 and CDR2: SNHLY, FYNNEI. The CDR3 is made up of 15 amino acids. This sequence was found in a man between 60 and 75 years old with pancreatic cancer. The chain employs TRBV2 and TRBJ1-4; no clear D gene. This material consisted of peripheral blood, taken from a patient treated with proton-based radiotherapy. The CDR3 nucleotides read TGTGCCAGCAGTGAACTTAGGAACACTAATGAAAAACTGTTTTTT. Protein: CASSELRNTNEKLFF.